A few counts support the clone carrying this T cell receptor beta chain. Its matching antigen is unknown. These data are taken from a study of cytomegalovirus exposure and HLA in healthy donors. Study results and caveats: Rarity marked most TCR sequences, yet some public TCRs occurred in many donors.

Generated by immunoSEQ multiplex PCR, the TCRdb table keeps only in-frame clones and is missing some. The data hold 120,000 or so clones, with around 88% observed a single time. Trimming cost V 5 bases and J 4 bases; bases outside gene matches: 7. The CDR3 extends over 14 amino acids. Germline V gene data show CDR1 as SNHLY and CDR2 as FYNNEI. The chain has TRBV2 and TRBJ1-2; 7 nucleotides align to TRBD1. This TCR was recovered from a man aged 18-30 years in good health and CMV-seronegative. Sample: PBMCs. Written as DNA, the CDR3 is TGTGCCAGCAGTCAGGGGGAGATGAGCTATGGCTACACCTTC. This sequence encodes CASSQGEMSYGYTF.